The sequence of this TCR beta chain was determined in a study of human T cells and chemical hapten exposure. As for the study in general: In the sensitization step, 2% DPC was placed on approximately 2 cm by approximately 2 cm of upper inner arm skin. A mostly female patient group had alopecia areata, totalis or universalis.

Study results and caveats: Counts of expanded TCRs at PT1 were positively correlated with patch test score.

In the library, unique molecular identifiers were attached to individual cDNA molecules. TCRdb independently ran MiXCR on the RACE reads; one entry per CDR3 protein. This table has under 200,000 distinct CDR3 sequences, around a quarter appearing once. As to time point: patch test 3, about 24 weeks after DPC sensitization. Treatment indicated: therapeutic diphenylcyclopropenone sensitization with weekly scalp DPC. V lost 6 bases, J lost 2 bases, and 17 bases lay in between. Germline lookup yields CDR1 MGHRA and CDR2 YSYEKL. The CDR3 sequence is 15 residues long. As to this clonotype: Its antigen is unidentified.

The TCR was taken from a young woman with alopecia areata. Some clones in this sample may be carry-over from other donors' samples. The sequences come from whole blood, collected in connection with sensitization to the hapten diphenylcyclopropenone (DPC). The chain employs TRBV4-1 and TRBJ2-7; the D is unclear. The CDR3 protein is CASRVWSGEAYEQYF. Here the CDR3 DNA reads TGCGCCAGCAGAGTCTGGTCTGGGGAAGCCTACGAGCAGTACTTC.